The 32 T cell receptor beta chains below were found in one sample sequenced in a study of T-cell memory formation after mild COVID-19. TCRdb fed the 5' RACE reads into MiXCR, producing one record per CDR3 protein. The profile shows approximately 410,000 distinct CDR3 sequences, more than 20% of them singletons. The sequencing sample was made of PBMCs or a T cell subset sorted from them (not recorded which). These TCRs come from an adult woman who had mild COVID-19 (a few samples of this study predate the infection). Cell type and time point are not known.

The genes are TRBV14 and TRBJ2-5; no reliable D call. Germline V gene data show CDR1 as SGHDN and CDR2 as FVKESK. Trimming took off 4 bases at V and 4 bases at J, with 1 base between the two ends. This CDR3 is 10 amino acids long. CDR3 protein: CASSPETQYF. The CDR3 nucleotides are TGTGCCAGCAGCCCAGAGACCCAGTACTTC.

This clonotype has more than one count but fewer than ten. J is TRBJ2-7 and V is TRBV29-1; TRBD2 aligns across 10 bases. The V segment lost 8 bases and the J segment 5 bases; nucleotides outside the gene matches: 9. Germline lookup yields CDR1 SQVTM and CDR2 ANQGSEA. This CDR3 comprises 13 residues. The CDR3 reads CSFQGLAGDEQYF. CDR3 bases: TGCAGCTTCCAGGGGCTAGCGGGGGACGAGCAGTACTTC.

The chain joins TRBV12-3 or TRBV12-4 to TRBJ2-2, with D possibly TRBD1 on 7 matching bases. V was trimmed by 2 bases and J by 5 bases, leaving 12 bases between them. The CDR3 extends over 15 amino acids. Here the CDR3 reads CASSLRPGGTGELFF. The CDR3 nucleotides read TGTGCCAGCAGTTTACGGCCAGGGGGGACCGGGGAGCTGTTTTTT.

In its sample, this clonotype was seen a few times. V is TRBV6-5 and J is TRBJ2-3; D possibly corresponds to TRBD2 (6 bases). Trimming removed 8 bases at V and 3 bases at J, with 21 bases between. The length of the CDR3 is 16 residues. Germline assignment: CDR1 MNHEY and CDR2 SVGAGI. DNA of the CDR3: TGTGCCAGCGTCACACGACCCATTCGGGGGACAGATACGCAGTATTTT. Its protein product is CASVTRPIRGTDTQYF.

This clonotype was counted a few times. The rearrangement uses TRBV7-8 and TRBJ2-3; 16 bases map to TRBD2. The V and J ends lost 0 bases and 6 bases, in that order; junction bases with no gene match: 9. The CDR3 has 19 residues. Germline values: CDR1 SGHVS, CDR2 FQNEAQ. The CDR3 region is CASSLAQGLAGGPSDTQYF. CDR3 sequence (DNA): TGTGCCAGCAGCTTAGCGCAGGGACTAGCGGGAGGGCCATCGGATACGCAGTATTTT.

The V and J genes are TRBV18 and TRBJ2-7; 7 bases align to TRBD1. The CDR3 is 13 amino acids. Germline V gene sequence: CDR1 KGHSH, CDR2 LQKENI. The V gene end was trimmed by 3 bases and the J gene end by 6 bases; junction bases not matched to a gene: 5. As DNA, the CDR3 is TGTGCCAGCTCACCCCGGACAGGCCCCGAGCAGTACTTC. It translates to CASSPRTGPEQYF.

CDR3 nucleotide sequence: TGTGCCAGTAGTATAGGGGGCCCGAATTCACCCCTCCACTTT. Translating gives CASSIGGPNSPLHF. The J gene is TRBJ1-6, the V gene TRBV19, with D possibly TRBD1 on 5 matching bases. Trimming cost V 1 base and J 7 bases, with 8 bases left between them. This CDR3 is 14 amino acids long. CDR1 is LNHDA, CDR2 SQIVND, per germline (reference sequence).

This clonotype occurred a few times. The rearrangement uses TRBV5-1 and TRBJ2-3, with 8 bases lining up with TRBD2. J was trimmed by 4 bases and V by 4 bases; bases with no gene match: 5. Germline CDR1 reads SGHRS; CDR2 reads YFSETQ. The CDR3 loop spans 14 amino acids. The CDR3 region is CASSKGLAPDTQYF. CDR3 coding DNA: TGCGCCAGCAGCAAAGGACTAGCCCCAGATACGCAGTATTTT.

Here the CDR3 reads CASSLRVSARNEQFF. CDR3 nucleotide sequence: TGTGCCAGCAGCTTACGGGTTTCCGCACGCAATGAGCAGTTCTTC. This rearrangement joins TRBV7-3 to TRBJ2-1; unclear D gene. The CDR3 extends over 15 amino acids. Trimming removed 2 bases at V and 6 bases at J, with 14 bases between. Per the germline V gene, CDR1 is SGHTA and CDR2 is FQGTGA.

This clonotype was detected only a few times. V gene TRBV7-9 combines with J gene TRBJ2-5; possibly TRBD2 for D (5 bases). V was cut by 3 bases and J by 0 bases, with 14 bases left in between. The CDR3 has 16 residues. CDR1 is SEHNR, CDR2 FQNEAQ, per germline (reference sequence). The CDR3 coding sequence is TGTGCCAGCAGCTTGGATTTCCGCGGGTACCAAGAGACCCAGTACTTC. Protein: CASSLDFRGYQETQYF.

This rearrangement joins TRBV12-3 or TRBV12-4 to TRBJ2-7; possible D gene TRBD2, 5 bases. Deletions cut 8 bases from V and 4 bases from J, with 18 bases between. The CDR3 totals 14 residues. CDR3 region: CASANRGGGYEQYF. The CDR3 DNA sequence: TGTGCCAGCGCGAACCGGGGTGGCGGGTACGAGCAGTACTTC.

This clonotype has more than one count but fewer than ten. The chain links TRBV7-2 to TRBJ2-1; D unresolved. CDR3 length equals 13 residues. The V end was cut by 4 bases, the J end by 12 bases, with 16 bases between. Germline-derived CDR1 and CDR2 are SGHTA and FQGNSA. DNA for the CDR3: TGTGCCAGCAGCTGGATGGACGGCCCTCGGCAGTTCTTC. Protein product: CASSWMDGPRQFF.

The gene calls are TRBV7-3 and TRBJ2-1, with TRBD2 as a possible D gene (5 bases). This CDR3 is 14 amino acids long. V lost 2 bases and J lost 10, with 15 bases in between. Germline values: CDR1 SGHTA, CDR2 FQGTGA. The CDR3, as DNA: TGTGCCAGCAGCTTAGATCCCACTAGACAAGAGCAGTTCTTC. Translating it yields CASSLDPTRQEQFF.

This chain links TRBV20-1 with TRBJ2-1; D remains unclear. Germline assignment: CDR1 DFQATT and CDR2 SNEGSKA (reference sequence). The length of the CDR3 is 14 residues. Trimming stripped 1 base from V and 4 bases from J, with 11 bases between. The CDR3, as DNA: TGCAGTGCTAGAGCGGTGGCTCCTTACAATGAGCAGTTCTTC. Protein: CSARAVAPYNEQFF.

This clonotype was found a few times. The V call is TRBV20-1, the J call TRBJ2-7; 8 bases are a match to TRBD1. The CDR3 loop spans 13 amino acids. The germline gives CDR1 DFQATT, CDR2 SNEGSKA (reference sequence). V lost 6 bases and J lost 3; bases outside the gene matches: 7. In DNA, the CDR3 is TGCAGTGCCGGAAGGACAGGGTTCTACGAGCAGTACTTC. Translating gives CSAGRTGFYEQYF.

This clonotype was counted ten times or more. The chain has TRBV27 and TRBJ2-1, with D unresolved. Trimming removed 8 bases from V and 4 bases from J, with 3 bases in between. The CDR3 covers 10 residues. Germline CDR1 MNHEY, CDR2 SMNVEV (reference sequence). The CDR3 sequence is CASGYNEQFF. DNA for the CDR3: TGTGCCAGCGGGTACAATGAGCAGTTCTTC.

This clonotype has just a few counts. The V and J genes are TRBV9 and TRBJ1-1, with D unclear. CDR1 is SGDLS and CDR2 is YYNGEE in the germline V gene. The length of the CDR3 is 15 residues. V was trimmed by 4 bases and J by 8 bases, leaving 21 bases between them. The CDR3 DNA reads as TGTGCCAGCAGCCCCCCGAGCAGCCCCCATGGCGAAGCTTTCTTT. It is translated as CASSPPSSPHGEAFF.

The gene calls are TRBV2 and TRBJ2-7; D possibly corresponds to TRBD1 (6 bases). V was clipped by 3 bases and J by 3 bases, with 21 bases between them. This CDR3 is built from 17 residues. Germline CDR1 is SNHLY and CDR2 is FYNNEI. The CDR3 loop reads CASSESAGRGVVYEQYF. The CDR3 bases are TGTGCCAGCAGTGAGTCCGCAGGCAGGGGTGTAGTCTACGAGCAGTACTTC.

V gene TRBV7-2 combines with J gene TRBJ2-5, with 9 bases that match TRBD2. This CDR3 has 15 amino acids. CDR1 is SGHTA, CDR2 FQGNSA, per germline. The V gene end was trimmed by 2 bases and the J gene end by 5 bases; junction bases not matched to a gene: 6. CDR3 coding DNA: TGTGCCAGCAGCTTACCCAGCGGGAGGACGGAGACCCAGTACTTC. This encodes CASSLPSGRTETQYF.

The chain joins TRBV7-8 to TRBJ1-2; D call uncertain. V lost 5 bases, J lost 7 bases, and 8 bases lay in between. The CDR3 spans 11 residues. CDR1 and CDR2 from the germline V gene are SGHVS and FQNEAQ. The CDR3 protein is CASSDHPGYTF. CDR3 DNA: TGTGCCAGCAGCGACCACCCTGGCTACACCTTC.

This sequence joins TRBV20-1 and TRBJ2-1; 8 bases are a match to TRBD2. Germline values: CDR1 DFQATT, CDR2 SNEGSKA (reference sequence). This CDR3 has 13 residues. V shed 4 bases, J shed 9 bases, and the junction held 8 bases outside the gene matches. The CDR3 DNA reads TGCAGTGCTACCCCGGGACTAGTGATTGAGCAGTTCTTC. Protein sequence: CSATPGLVIEQFF.

The chain is built from TRBV25-1 and TRBJ1-4; 11 bases map to TRBD1. The CDR3 loop spans 15 amino acids. V gave up 3 bases and J gave up 7 bases; unmatched junction bases: 4. Germline lookup yields CDR1 MGHDK and CDR2 SYGVNS. The CDR3 DNA follows: TGTGCCAGCAGTGAGGGGGGGACAGGGGGTGAAAAACTGTTTTTT. Protein product: CASSEGGTGGEKLFF.

This clonotype showed up just a few times. The rearrangement links TRBV30 to TRBJ2-7; TRBD2 aligns across 12 bases. V dropped 7 bases and J dropped 2; count of bases not matched to a gene: 6. Germline V gene lookup returns CDR1 GTSNPN and CDR2 SVGIG (reference sequence). This CDR3 comprises 14 residues. The DNA for the CDR3 is TGTGCCTCCCGGACTAGCGGGGAAGCCTACGAGCAGTACTTC. It codes for CASRTSGEAYEQYF.

This chain joins TRBV7-3 and TRBJ2-3, with TRBD2 identical over 7 bases. Trimming at V came to 5 bases and at J to 14 bases, leaving 10 bases not matched to a gene. CDR1 and CDR2 (germline): SGHTA, FQGTGA. CDR3 size: 12 residues. CDR3 sequence: CASSPQTSTLYF. The DNA for the CDR3 is TGTGCCAGCAGCCCGCAGACTAGCACACTGTATTTT.

CDR3 region: CSVQDLGSNQPQHF. CDR3 DNA sequence: TGCAGCGTTCAGGACTTGGGGAGCAATCAGCCCCAGCATTTT. The V gene is TRBV29-1, the J gene TRBJ1-5; D unclear. This CDR3 comprises 14 residues. Germline assignment: CDR1 SQVTM and CDR2 ANQGSEA. The V gene lost 5 bases and the J gene lost 1 base, with 12 bases spanning the gap.

This clonotype has more than one count but fewer than ten. This chain uses TRBV20-1 with TRBJ2-1; D unresolved. The germline V and J ends were trimmed by 1 base and 3 bases, with 13 bases remaining between them. CDR3 length: 15 residues. Germline V gene lookup returns CDR1 DFQATT and CDR2 SNEGSKA (reference sequence). CDR3 sequence: CSARVPASGYNEQFF. DNA of the CDR3: TGCAGTGCTAGAGTACCCGCCTCTGGCTACAATGAGCAGTTCTTC.

This clonotype was picked up a small number of times. Compared with germline, one end of the junction differs, possibly owing to a read error. The V gene is TRBV7-7, the J gene TRBJ2-3; 14 nucleotides agree with TRBD2. Germline V gene data show CDR1 as SSHAT and CDR2 as FNYEAQ (reference sequence). The CDR3 contains 16 residues. This CDR3 reads CASSTGTSGSEDTQYF. In DNA, the CDR3 is TGTGCTAGCAGCACCGGGACTAGCGGGAGTGAAGATACGCAGTATTTT.

The rearrangement joins TRBV7-8 to TRBJ1-2; D ambiguous. The V end lost 5 bases, the J end lost 6 bases, and 16 bases lay between the germline ends. The CDR3 covers 14 residues. Germline assignment: CDR1 SGHVS and CDR2 FQNEAQ. The CDR3 DNA reads TGTGCCAGCAGCCTCCATGAGGGAATGGATGGCTACACCTTC. This encodes CASSLHEGMDGYTF. Full variable domain (rest looked up from reference TRBV7-8 and TRBJ1-2): GAGVSQSPRYKVAKRGQDVALRCDPISGHVSLFWYQQALGQGPEFLTYFQNEAQLDKSGLPSDRFFAERPEGSVSTLKIQRTQQEDSAVYLCASSLHEGMDGYTFGSGTRLTVV.

This clonotype was seen a few times. This rearrangement joins TRBV18 to TRBJ2-3; 10 nucleotides match TRBD1. V was pared by 3 bases and J by 4 bases, with 4 bases of the junction left unmatched. Germline V gene sequence: CDR1 KGHSH, CDR2 LQKENI. The CDR3 covers 15 residues. As DNA, the CDR3 is TGTGCCAGCTCACCCCGGACAGGGGGTGCAGATACGCAGTATTTT. Encoded protein: CASSPRTGGADTQYF. The variable domain in full, with the rest retrieved from reference TRBV18 and TRBJ2-3, is NAGVMQNPRHLVRRRGQEARLRCSPMKGHSHVYWYRQLPEEGLKFMVYLQKENIIDESGMPKERFSAEFPKEGPSILRIQQVVRGDSAAYFCASSPRTGGADTQYFGPGTRLTVL.

The CDR3 DNA reads as TGTGCCAGCAGCTGGCAAGGTGGTCGGACTGAAGCTTTCTTT. Protein: CASSWQGGRTEAFF. V gene TRBV7-6 combines with J gene TRBJ1-1; no definite D call. This CDR3 is built from 14 residues. V was trimmed by 4 bases and J by 5 bases, leaving 14 bases between them. Germline lookup yields CDR1 SGHVS and CDR2 FNYEAQ. Looking up the rest from reference TRBV7-6 and TRBJ1-1 gives the full variable domain: GAGVSQSPRYKVTKRGQDVALRCDPISGHVSLYWYRQALGQGPEFLTYFNYEAQQDKSGLPNDRFSAERPEGSISTLTIQRTEQRDSAMYRCASSWQGGRTEAFFGQGTRLTVV.

Only one count was recorded for this clonotype. The chain has TRBV14 and TRBJ1-1, with TRBD1 identical over 7 bases. Trimming at V came to 1 base and at J to 4 bases, leaving 6 bases not matched to a gene. Germline CDR1 reads SGHDN; CDR2 reads FVKESK. This CDR3 region has 15 residues. The CDR3 reads CASSQGDRGSTEAFF. The CDR3 region has the DNA TGTGCCAGCAGCCAAGGGGACAGAGGTTCCACTGAAGCTTTCTTT.

DNA for the CDR3: TGTGCCACCAGTGATTTAGGAAGGAACTATGGCTACACCTTC. The encoded protein is CATSDLGRNYGYTF. This chain uses TRBV24-1 with TRBJ1-2; no clear D gene. The V end lost 1 base, the J end lost 2 bases, and 7 bases lay between the germline ends. Germline V lookup: CDR1 KGHDR, CDR2 SFDVKD. The length of the CDR3 is 14 residues.